The rows below give T cell receptor beta chains drawn from one sample of a study of blood T cells in healthy people across ages. TCRdb redid the calling of the 5' RACE reads with MiXCR, one entry per CDR3 protein. This table holds 600,000 to 1,000,000 distinct CDR3 sequences, about three fifths found once. The specimen sequenced was blood. These receptors came from a man aged 30 to 39 in good health. Each CDR3 is given with its conserved first and last residue. The D gene is left open where the match is weak. Expanded clones are given a class, and other clones once, few, many or no size at all.

J | V | D | size | DNA | CDR3
TRBJ2-1 | TRBV18 | NA | NA | TGTGCCAGCTCACCACCGGCGGACAAGGGGCAGTTCTTC | CASSPPADKGQFF
TRBJ2-1 | TRBV7-6 | TRBD2 | NA | TGTGCCAGCAGCTCCCCTAGCGGGATTGGCGGGGATGAGCAGTTCTTC | CASSSPSGIGGDEQFF
TRBJ2-3 | TRBV9 | NA | NA | TGTGCCAGCAGCGTAGACGGGGGCACAGATACGCAGTATTTT | CASSVDGGTDTQYF
TRBJ2-7 | TRBV7-2 | NA | NA | TGTGCCAGCAGTTTTACTTCCCGGCGACCGGACCGTTACGAGCAGTACTTC | CASSFTSRRPDRYEQYF
TRBJ2-4 | TRBV20-1 | TRBD1 | few | TGCAGTGCTAGGGACCCCAGACAGGGGATAACCAAAAACATTCAGTACTTC | CSARDPRQGITKNIQYF
TRBJ2-5 | TRBV5-1 | TRBD1 | NA | TGCGCCAGCAGCCGAAGACAGGGTGGGGCTGCAGAGACCCAGTACTTC | CASSRRQGGAAETQYF
TRBJ1-2 | TRBV5-1 | NA | NA | TGCGCCAGCAGCTTGGCTAGGGATGGCTACACCTTC | CASSLARDGYTF
TRBJ1-4 | TRBV10-3 | TRBD1 | NA | TGTGCCATCAGCCCAACAGGGGGTCAAGGTGAAAAACTGTTTTTT | CAISPTGGQGEKLFF
TRBJ2-1 | TRBV6-5 | TRBD1 | NA | TGTGTCAGCAGTTACGAAGGGACAGGGGTGAGCGGTGAGCAGTTCTTC | CVSSYEGTGVSGEQFF
TRBJ2-1 | TRBV5-1 | TRBD2 | few | TGCGCCAGCAGCTCTCCTAGCGGGGGGCCTTACAATGAGCAGTTCTTC | CASSSPSGGPYNEQFF
TRBJ2-7 | TRBV27 | NA | NA | TGTGCCAGCAGACCGATGGAAAGCTACGAGCAGTACTTC | CASRPMESYEQYF
TRBJ1-5 | TRBV4-2 | NA | NA | TGTGCCAGCAGCCCCGGCGAGCAGCCCCAGCATTTT | CASSPGEQPQHF
TRBJ1-2 | TRBV7-2 | NA | once | TGTGCCAGCAGTCAAGGGGTTTCATTGGACTATGGCTACACCTTC | CASSQGVSLDYGYTF
TRBJ2-5 | TRBV11-2 | NA | NA | TGTGCCAGCAGCTTAGACGGGACTCCGGGGGAGACCCAGTACTTC | CASSLDGTPGETQYF
TRBJ2-1 | TRBV5-1 | TRBD2 | NA | TGCGCCAGCAGCTTGGTCGCGGGAGTAGGAAATGAGCAGTTCTTC | CASSLVAGVGNEQFF
TRBJ2-7 | TRBV10-3 | NA | NA | TGTGCCATCAACGGAGTTGGGGGCCACGAGCAGTACTTC | CAINGVGGHEQYF
TRBJ2-1 | TRBV7-9 | NA | NA | TGTGCCAGCAGCCCGACGTCCGGGGAGACCCAGTTCTTC | CASSPTSGETQFF
TRBJ2-5 | TRBV7-8 | TRBD1 | NA | TGTGCCAGCAGCTTAAACCTTTTCCCAGGGGGAGAGACCCAGTACTTC | CASSLNLFPGGETQYF
TRBJ2-4 | TRBV21-1 | NA | NA | TGTGCCAGCAGGCTAGTCAGCGGGATCTCAGCCAAAAACATTCAGTACTTC | CASRLVSGISAKNIQYF
TRBJ1-2 | TRBV27 | NA | NA | TGTGCCAGCAAGGGGCCCCCTGGGGGCTACACCTTC | CASKGPPGGYTF
TRBJ2-7 | TRBV2 | NA | NA | TGTGCCAGCGCGACGTTCACGAACGGCGAGCAGTACTTC | CASATFTNGEQYF
TRBJ2-5 | TRBV29-1 | NA | few | TGCAGCGTGCTGAGGAGCCTACAGGGTACCCAGTACTTC | CSVLRSLQGTQYF
TRBJ2-7 | TRBV2 | NA | many | TGTGCCAGCAGGACCCCCGGGAAGAGCTCCTACGAGCAGTACTTC | CASRTPGKSSYEQYF
TRBJ2-1 | TRBV28 | TRBD1 | NA | TGTGCCAGCAGTTCTCTTCCGGACAGGTCCAACAATGAGCAGTTCTTC | CASSSLPDRSNNEQFF
TRBJ2-7 | TRBV20-1 | TRBD2 | few | TGCAGTGCCGTACCGGCGGGGGACGGCTCCTACGAGCAGTACTTC | CSAVPAGDGSYEQYF
TRBJ2-3 | TRBV5-1 | NA | NA | TGCGCCAGCAGCTTGTTCCCGGAAGATACGCAGTATTTT | CASSLFPEDTQYF
TRBJ1-1 | TRBV6-6 | NA | NA | TGTGCCAGCAGAAGTAACACTGAAGCTTTCTTT | CASRSNTEAFF
TRBJ2-1 | TRBV13 | NA | NA | TGTGCCAGCAGCTTTTCAGAAGGCGGGGTTCGGTTCTTC | CASSFSEGGVRFF
TRBJ2-3 | TRBV20-1 | TRBD2 | NA | TGCAGTGCTTCGAGCGGGAGGGGTACAGATACGCAGTATTTT | CSASSGRGTDTQYF
TRBJ2-6 | TRBV29-1 | NA | once | TGCAGCGTTGTCACCGGGGCCAACGTCCTGACTTTC | CSVVTGANVLTF
TRBJ2-7 | TRBV7-9 | TRBD2 | NA | TGTGCCAGCAGCTCCCCCTTCCTAGCGGGGGGATCCTACGAGCAGTACTTC | CASSSPFLAGGSYEQYF
TRBJ1-2 | TRBV12-3/TRBV12-4 | NA | NA | TGTGCCAGCAGTTTTGATAACTATGGCTACACCTTC | CASSFDNYGYTF
TRBJ2-7 | TRBV6-2/TRBV6-3 | NA | many | TGTGCCAGCAGTTACGGGTCGGGGGAGCAGTACTTC | CASSYGSGEQYF
TRBJ1-2 | TRBV5-4 | TRBD1 | NA | TGTGCCAGCAGCTGGGGGGGACAGGAAGGCTACACCTTC | CASSWGGQEGYTF
TRBJ2-7 | TRBV5-1 | TRBD2 | NA | TGCGCCAGCAGCTTGACCCCGACTAGCGGTCTTGAGCAGTACTTC | CASSLTPTSGLEQYF
TRBJ1-5 | TRBV10-2 | NA | few | TGCGCCAGCAGTGGGGGCAGCGGGACGGGGGCCCAGCATTTT | CASSGGSGTGAQHF
TRBJ2-1 | TRBV3-1 | TRBD1 | once | TGTGCCAGCAGCGTGCCAGGACAGGGAAGTAATGAGCAGTTCTTC | CASSVPGQGSNEQFF
TRBJ1-6 | TRBV9 | NA | once | TGTGCCAGCAGCGTAAATGGGAATTACAATTCACCCCTCCACTTT | CASSVNGNYNSPLHF
TRBJ2-6 | TRBV3-1 | NA | NA | TGTGCCAGCAGCTTGGAGAATTCTGGGGCCAACGTCCTGACTTTC | CASSLENSGANVLTF
TRBJ1-2 | TRBV2 | NA | few | TGTGCCAGCAGTGTTGAAGAGTATGGCTACACCTTC | CASSVEEYGYTF
TRBJ2-1 | TRBV27 | TRBD1 | NA | TGTGCCAGCATGGGACAGAACGGTAATGAGCAGTTCTTC | CASMGQNGNEQFF
TRBJ1-5 | TRBV14 | NA | NA | TGTGCCAGCAGCCAAAGGCTCGGACAGCCCCAGCATTTT | CASSQRLGQPQHF
TRBJ2-3 | TRBV20-1 | NA | few | TGCAGTGCTACCAAACAGGGGGGGTTCACAGATACGCAGTATTTT | CSATKQGGFTDTQYF
TRBJ2-1 | TRBV28 | TRBD1 | few | TGTGCCAGCAGTTCCCCGGGACAGGGAATCAATGAGCAGTTCTTC | CASSSPGQGINEQFF
TRBJ2-7 | TRBV28 | TRBD1 | NA | TGTGCCAGCAGCCAGGGGGCGCCGTCCTACGAGCAGTACTTC | CASSQGAPSYEQYF
TRBJ1-2 | TRBV20-1 | NA | few | TGCAGTGCTAGAGACGTAGCAGGGAATGGCTACACCTTC | CSARDVAGNGYTF
TRBJ2-3 | TRBV7-2 | NA | few | TGTGCCAGCAGCTTCTTGGGGCTCACAGATACGCAGTATTTT | CASSFLGLTDTQYF
TRBJ2-5 | TRBV2 | NA | NA | TGTGCCAGCGTCAGGCTACAAGAGACCCAGTACTTC | CASVRLQETQYF
TRBJ1-2 | TRBV12-3/TRBV12-4 | NA | NA | TGTGCCAGCAGTTTGGGTCTGCAAGGCCACACCTTC | CASSLGLQGHTF
TRBJ2-4 | TRBV29-1 | TRBD2 | NA | TGCAGCGTTGGCGAGCGGGAGTGGCTGTACTTC | CSVGEREWLYF
TRBJ2-1 | TRBV25-1 | TRBD2 | NA | TGTGCCAGCAGTGACCTTAGCGGGAGTAACCGTGAGCAGTTCTTC | CASSDLSGSNREQFF
TRBJ1-4 | TRBV12-3/TRBV12-4 | NA | NA | TGTGCCAGCAGTTTTTCGGGGGGTAATGAAAAACTGTTTTTT | CASSFSGGNEKLFF